This T cell receptor (beta chain) was sequenced during a study of Ad26.COV2.S vaccination and SARS-CoV-2 variants. On this clone itself: The antigen remains undetermined.

Germline CDR1 SGHTA, CDR2 FQGNSA. The CDR3 is 13 amino acids. V dropped 1 base and J dropped 7 bases, with 10 bases sitting between them. Treatment reported: 15 to 20 received Ad26.COV2.S at low or high dose, single or two shots; 5 received placebo; per-sample allocation not given. Sampling took place 63 days after the first vaccine or placebo injection. Overall study findings and caveats: Vaccinees and placebo recipients showed similar non-spike TCR breadth.

Profiled with immunoSEQ multiplex PCR; TCRdb holds only in-frame clones, not every one. The table records 400,000 to 450,000 clones, around 90% of them present only once. This rearrangement joins TRBV7-2 to TRBJ2-5, with D possibly matching TRBD2 (5 bases). Sequences were derived from peripheral blood, sampled in a trial of Ad26.COV2.S vaccine versus placebo. The receptor was isolated from a person aged 18 to 59 who received the Ad26.COV2.S COVID-19 vaccine or a placebo. This CDR3 reads CASSLVDWATQYF. The CDR3 nucleotides are TGTGCCAGCAGCTTAGTGGACTGGGCGACCCAGTACTTC.